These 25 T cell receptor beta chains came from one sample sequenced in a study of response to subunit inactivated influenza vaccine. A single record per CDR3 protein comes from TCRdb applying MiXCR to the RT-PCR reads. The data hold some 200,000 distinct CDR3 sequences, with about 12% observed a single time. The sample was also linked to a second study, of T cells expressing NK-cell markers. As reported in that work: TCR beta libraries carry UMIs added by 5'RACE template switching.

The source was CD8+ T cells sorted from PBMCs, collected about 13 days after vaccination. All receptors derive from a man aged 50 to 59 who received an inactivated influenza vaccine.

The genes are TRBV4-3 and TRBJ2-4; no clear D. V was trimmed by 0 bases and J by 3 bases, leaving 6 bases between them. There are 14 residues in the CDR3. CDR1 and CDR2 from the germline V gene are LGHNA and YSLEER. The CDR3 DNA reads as TGCGCCAGCAGCCAAGATCCGAGCAAAAACATTCAGTACTTC. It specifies CASSQDPSKNIQYF.

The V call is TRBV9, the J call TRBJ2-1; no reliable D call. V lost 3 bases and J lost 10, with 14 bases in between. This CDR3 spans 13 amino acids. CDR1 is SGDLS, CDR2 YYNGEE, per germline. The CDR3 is CASSGGPSDEQFF. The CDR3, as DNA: TGTGCCAGCAGCGGAGGTCCCTCCGACGAGCAGTTCTTC.

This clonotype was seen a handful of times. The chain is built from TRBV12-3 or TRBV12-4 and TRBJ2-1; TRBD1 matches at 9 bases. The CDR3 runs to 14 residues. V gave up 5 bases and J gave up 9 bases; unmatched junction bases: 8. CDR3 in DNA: TGTGCCAGCAGTCGAACAGGGGGCATCGGTGAGCAGTTCTTC. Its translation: CASSRTGGIGEQFF.

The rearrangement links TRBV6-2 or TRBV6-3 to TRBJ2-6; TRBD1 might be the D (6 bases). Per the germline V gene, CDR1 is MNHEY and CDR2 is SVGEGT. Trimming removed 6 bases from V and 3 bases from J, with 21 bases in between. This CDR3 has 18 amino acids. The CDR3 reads CASRQERSQGDGANVLTF. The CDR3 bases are TGTGCCAGCAGACAAGAACGTTCACAGGGTGATGGGGCCAACGTCCTGACTTTC.

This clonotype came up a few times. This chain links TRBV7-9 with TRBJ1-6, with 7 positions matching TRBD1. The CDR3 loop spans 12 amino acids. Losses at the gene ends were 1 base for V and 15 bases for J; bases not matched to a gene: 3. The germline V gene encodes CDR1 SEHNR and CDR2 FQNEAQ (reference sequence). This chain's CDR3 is CASSLGGQLLHF. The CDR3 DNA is TGTGCCAGCAGCTTAGGGGGACAGCTCCTCCACTTT.

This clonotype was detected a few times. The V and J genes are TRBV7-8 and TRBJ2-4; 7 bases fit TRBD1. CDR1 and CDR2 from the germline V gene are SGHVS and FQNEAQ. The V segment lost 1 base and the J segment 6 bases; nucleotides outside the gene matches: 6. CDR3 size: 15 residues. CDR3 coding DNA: TGTGCCAGCAGCTTAGTAGGGGGCCTCGGAAACATTCAGTACTTC. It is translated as CASSLVGGLGNIQYF.

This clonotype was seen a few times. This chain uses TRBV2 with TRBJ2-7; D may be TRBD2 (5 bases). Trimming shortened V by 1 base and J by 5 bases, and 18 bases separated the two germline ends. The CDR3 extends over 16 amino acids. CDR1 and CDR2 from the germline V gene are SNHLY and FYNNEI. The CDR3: CASSEETPGYRHEQYF. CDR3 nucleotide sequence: TGTGCCAGCAGTGAAGAGACCCCGGGATACCGTCACGAGCAGTACTTC.

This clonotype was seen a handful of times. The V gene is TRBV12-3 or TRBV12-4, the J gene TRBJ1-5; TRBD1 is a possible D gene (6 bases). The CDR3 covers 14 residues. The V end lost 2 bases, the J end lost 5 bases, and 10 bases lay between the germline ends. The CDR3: CASSLTGAYQPQHF. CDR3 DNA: TGTGCCAGCAGTTTAACGGGGGCATATCAGCCCCAGCATTTT.

Here the CDR3 reads CASSVLGQDYEQYF. In nucleotides, the CDR3 is TGCGCCAGCAGTGTTCTAGGACAGGATTACGAGCAGTACTTC. The chain employs TRBV10-2 and TRBJ2-7, with 7 bases that match TRBD1. The V gene end was trimmed by 4 bases and the J gene end by 4 bases; junction bases not matched to a gene: 7. The CDR3 length is 14 residues. CDR1 is WSHSY, CDR2 SAAADI, per germline.

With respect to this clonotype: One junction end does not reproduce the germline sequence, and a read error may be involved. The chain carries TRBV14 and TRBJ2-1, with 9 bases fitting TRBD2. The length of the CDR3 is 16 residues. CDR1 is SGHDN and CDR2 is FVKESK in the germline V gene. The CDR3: CASSQTIAGAYNEQSF. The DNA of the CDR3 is TGTGCCAGCAGCCAGACCATAGCGGGAGCCTACAATGAGCAGTCCTTC.

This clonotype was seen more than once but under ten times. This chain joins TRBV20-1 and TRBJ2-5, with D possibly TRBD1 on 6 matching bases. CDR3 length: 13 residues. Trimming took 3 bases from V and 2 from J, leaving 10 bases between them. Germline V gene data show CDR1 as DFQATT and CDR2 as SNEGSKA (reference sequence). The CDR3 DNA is TGCAGTGCTAGTTCAGGGGCACAAGAGACCCAGTACTTC. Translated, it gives CSASSGAQETQYF.

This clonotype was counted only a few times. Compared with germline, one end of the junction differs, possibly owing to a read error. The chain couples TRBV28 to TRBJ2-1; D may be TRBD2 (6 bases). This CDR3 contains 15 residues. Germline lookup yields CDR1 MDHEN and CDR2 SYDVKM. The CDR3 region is CASHLGRGYYTEQFF. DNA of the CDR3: TGTGCCAGCCACTTGGGGCGGGGATACTACACTGAGCAGTTCTTC. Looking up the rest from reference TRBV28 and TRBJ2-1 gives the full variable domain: DVKVTQSSRYLVKRTGEKVFLECVQDMDHENMFWYRQDPGLGLRLIYFSYDVKMKEKGDIPEGYSVSREKKERFSLILESASTNQTSMYLCASHLGRGYYTEQFFGPGTRLTVL.

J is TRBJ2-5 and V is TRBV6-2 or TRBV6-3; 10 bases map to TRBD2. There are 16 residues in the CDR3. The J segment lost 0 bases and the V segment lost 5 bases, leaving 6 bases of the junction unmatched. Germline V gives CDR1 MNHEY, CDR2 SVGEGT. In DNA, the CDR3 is TGTGCCAGCAGTATAGGACTAGCGGATTACCAAGAGACCCAGTACTTC. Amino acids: CASSIGLADYQETQYF.

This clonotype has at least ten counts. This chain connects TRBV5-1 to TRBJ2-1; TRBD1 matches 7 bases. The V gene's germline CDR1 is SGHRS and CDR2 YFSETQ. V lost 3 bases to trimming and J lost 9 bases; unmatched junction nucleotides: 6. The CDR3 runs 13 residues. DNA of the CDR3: TGCGCCAGCAGCTATGACAGGGATCTTGAGCAGTTCTTC. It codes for CASSYDRDLEQFF.

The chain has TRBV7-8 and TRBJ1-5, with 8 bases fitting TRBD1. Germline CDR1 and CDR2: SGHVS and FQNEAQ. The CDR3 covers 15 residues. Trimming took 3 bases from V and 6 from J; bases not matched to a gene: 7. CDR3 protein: CASSLQGAGGQPQHF. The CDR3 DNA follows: TGTGCCAGCAGCTTGCAGGGGGCTGGAGGTCAGCCCCAGCATTTT.

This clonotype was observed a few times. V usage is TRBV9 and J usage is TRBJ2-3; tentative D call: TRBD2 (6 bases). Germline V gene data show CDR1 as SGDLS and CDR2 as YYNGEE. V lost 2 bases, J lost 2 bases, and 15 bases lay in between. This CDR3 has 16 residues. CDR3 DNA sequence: TGTGCCAGCAGCGTCGAGGGACTCGAAGTCACAGATACGCAGTATTTT. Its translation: CASSVEGLEVTDTQYF.

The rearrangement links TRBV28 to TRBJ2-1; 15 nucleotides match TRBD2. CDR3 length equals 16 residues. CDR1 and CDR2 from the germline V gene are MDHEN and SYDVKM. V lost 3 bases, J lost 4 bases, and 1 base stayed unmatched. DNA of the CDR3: TGTGCCAGCAGTTTCGGACTAGCGGGAGGGTACAATGAGCAGTTCTTC. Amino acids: CASSFGLAGGYNEQFF.

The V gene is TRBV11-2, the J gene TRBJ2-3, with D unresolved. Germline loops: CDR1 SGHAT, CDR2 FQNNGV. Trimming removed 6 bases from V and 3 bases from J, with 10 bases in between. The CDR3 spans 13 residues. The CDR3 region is CASSPWATDTQYF. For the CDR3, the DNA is TGTGCCAGCAGTCCTTGGGCAACAGATACGCAGTATTTT.

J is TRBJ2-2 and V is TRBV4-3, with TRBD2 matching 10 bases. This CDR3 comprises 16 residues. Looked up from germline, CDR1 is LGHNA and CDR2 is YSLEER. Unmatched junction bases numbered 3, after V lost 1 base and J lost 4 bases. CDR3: CASSQGSGRGTGELFF. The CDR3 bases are TGCGCCAGCAGCCAAGGGAGCGGGAGGGGCACCGGGGAGCTGTTTTTT.

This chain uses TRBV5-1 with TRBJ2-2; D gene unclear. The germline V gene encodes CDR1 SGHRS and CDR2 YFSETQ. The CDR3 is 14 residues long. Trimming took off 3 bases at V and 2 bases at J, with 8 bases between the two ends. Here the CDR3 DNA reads TGCGCCAGCAGCTATGGGGTTAACACCGGGGAGCTGTTTTTT. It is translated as CASSYGVNTGELFF. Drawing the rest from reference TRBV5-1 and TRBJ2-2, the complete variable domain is KAGVTQTPRYLIKTRGQQVTLSCSPISGHRSVSWYQQTPGQGLQFLFEYFSETQRNKGNFPGRFSGRQFSNSRSEMNVSTLELGDSALYLCASSYGVNTGELFFGEGSRLTVL.

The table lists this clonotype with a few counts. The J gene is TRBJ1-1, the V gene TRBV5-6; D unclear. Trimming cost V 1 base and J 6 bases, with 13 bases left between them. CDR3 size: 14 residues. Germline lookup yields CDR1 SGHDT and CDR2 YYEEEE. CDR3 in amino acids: CASSLFSNSPEAFF. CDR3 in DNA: TGTGCCAGCAGCTTGTTCAGCAACAGCCCTGAAGCTTTCTTT.

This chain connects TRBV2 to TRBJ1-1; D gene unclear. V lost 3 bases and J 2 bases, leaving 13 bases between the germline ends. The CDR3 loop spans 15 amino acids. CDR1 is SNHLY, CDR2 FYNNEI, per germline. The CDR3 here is CASSDRYRGNTEAFF. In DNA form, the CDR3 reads TGTGCCAGCAGTGACCGTTACAGAGGAAACACTGAAGCTTTCTTT.

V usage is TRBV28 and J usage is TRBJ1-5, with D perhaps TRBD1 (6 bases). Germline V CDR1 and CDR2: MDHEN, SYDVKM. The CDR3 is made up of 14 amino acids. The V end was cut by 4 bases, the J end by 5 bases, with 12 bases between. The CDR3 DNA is TGTGCCAGCAGTTCCGGGACAACTTATCAGCCCCAGCATTTT. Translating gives CASSSGTTYQPQHF.

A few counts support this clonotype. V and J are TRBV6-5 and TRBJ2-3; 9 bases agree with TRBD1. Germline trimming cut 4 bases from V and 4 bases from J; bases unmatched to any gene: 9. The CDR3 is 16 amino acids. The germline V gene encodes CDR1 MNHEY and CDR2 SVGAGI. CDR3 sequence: CASSSLQGASPDTQYF. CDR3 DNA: TGTGCCAGCAGTTCCCTACAGGGGGCGAGTCCAGATACGCAGTATTTT.

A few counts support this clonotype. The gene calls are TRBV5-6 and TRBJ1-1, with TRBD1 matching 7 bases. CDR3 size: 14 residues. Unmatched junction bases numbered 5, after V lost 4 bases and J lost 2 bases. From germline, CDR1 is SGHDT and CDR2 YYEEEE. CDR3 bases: TGTGCCAGCAGCCCGACAGGGCTCAACACTGAAGCTTTCTTT. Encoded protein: CASSPTGLNTEAFF.